One sample yielded the 15 T cell receptor beta chains listed below, sequenced in a study of blood T cell repertoires in COVID-19. Method: immunoSEQ multiplex PCR; TCRdb's copy keeps in-frame clones and lacks some. The sample includes 50,000 to 70,000 clones, 70% to 80% seen only once; the top ten take around 20%. The material sequenced was peripheral blood. These receptors were taken from a man in his forties or fifties with active or convalescent COVID-19.

The rearrangement links TRBV28 to TRBJ1-1; the D gene is possibly TRBD1 (5 bases). In germline, CDR1 is MDHEN, CDR2 SYDVKM. Trimming cost V 2 bases and J 7 bases, with 5 bases left between them. The CDR3 loop spans 11 amino acids. The CDR3 nucleotides read TGTGCCAGCAGTTTAAGGGGTGAAGCTTTCTTT. This sequence encodes CASSLRGEAFF.

The chain carries TRBV7-9 and TRBJ1-1; D remains unclear. Trimming cost V 3 bases and J 5 bases, with 13 bases left between them. CDR3 length equals 14 residues. Germline loops: CDR1 SEHNR, CDR2 FQNEAQ (reference sequence). The CDR3: CASSFEATGTEAFF. DNA of the CDR3: TGTGCCAGCAGCTTCGAGGCCACGGGGACTGAAGCTTTCTTT. Full variable domain (outside the CDR3, taken from reference TRBV7-9 and TRBJ1-1): DTGVSQNPRHKITKRGQNVTFRCDPISEHNRLYWYRQTLGQGPEFLTYFQNEAQLEKSRLLSDRFSAERPKGSFSTLEIQRTEQGDSAMYLCASSFEATGTEAFFGQGTRLTVV.

The chain combines TRBV7-2 with TRBJ2-3; 8 bases fit TRBD2. The CDR3 spans 18 residues. Trimming at V came to 2 bases and at J to 5 bases, leaving 15 bases not matched to a gene. CDR1 and CDR2 (germline): SGHTA, FQGNSA. CDR3 nucleotides: TGTGCCAGCAGCTTATCAGCCGGCAGCGGGAGATGGGTAGATACGCAGTATTTT. Its protein is CASSLSAGSGRWVDTQYF.

This clone turned up a few times. V and J are TRBV30 and TRBJ2-2; D is possibly TRBD1 (6 bases). CDR3 length: 14 residues. Deletions cut 4 bases from V and 2 bases from J, with 11 bases between. Germline lookup yields CDR1 GTSNPN and CDR2 SVGIG (reference sequence). The CDR3 DNA is TGTGCCTGGACCCGACAGGCTAACACCGGGGAGCTGTTTTTT. It translates to CAWTRQANTGELFF.

J is TRBJ2-7 and V is TRBV6-5, with a tentative D call TRBD1 (5 bases). This CDR3 has 15 amino acids. CDR1 and CDR2 (germline): MNHEY, SVGAGI. Trimming took 2 bases from V and 5 from J, leaving 16 bases between them. The CDR3 nucleotides read TGTGCCAGCAGTTACATCTATAAGGGGTACCACGAGCAGTACTTC. As protein: CASSYIYKGYHEQYF.

The chain joins TRBV7-9 to TRBJ1-2; D remains ambiguous. V lost 6 bases to trimming and J lost 4 bases, with 15 bases between them. Germline lookup yields CDR1 SEHNR and CDR2 FQNEAQ (reference sequence). The CDR3 is made up of 14 amino acids. The CDR3 DNA reads as TGTGCCAGCAGTCCCACAGAGGGATCCTATGGCTACACCTTC. Translating it yields CASSPTEGSYGYTF.

The J gene is TRBJ1-4, the V gene TRBV12-5, with D maybe TRBD1 (5 bases). The CDR3 is 17 residues long. CDR1 and CDR2 (germline): LGHNT, FRNRAP. V lost 1 base and J lost 7, with 19 bases in between. The CDR3 is CASGLGSASQGGEKLFF. CDR3 nucleotides: TGTGCTAGTGGTTTGGGCTCAGCGAGTCAGGGAGGTGAAAAACTGTTTTTT.

CDR3 nucleotide sequence: TGTGCCAGCAGTCCCCCCGGGACATATGGCTACACCTTC. Residues: CASSPPGTYGYTF. The V and J genes are TRBV28 and TRBJ1-2; tentatively, D is TRBD1 (6 bases). V was shortened by 5 bases and J by 5 bases, with 12 bases between the two germline ends. This CDR3 region has 13 residues. Germline V lookup: CDR1 MDHEN, CDR2 SYDVKM.

The rearrangement joins TRBV9 to TRBJ1-6; D gene uncertain. The germline V gene has CDR1 SGDLS and CDR2 YYNGEE. The length of the CDR3 is 16 residues. Trimming pared 2 bases from V and 5 bases from J, leaving 14 bases between. CDR3 sequence (DNA): TGTGCCAGCAGCGTTAGCCCAGATACAAATAATTCACCCCTCCACTTT. Translating gives CASSVSPDTNNSPLHF.

In this sample, this clone turned up a few times. The rearrangement links TRBV7-8 to TRBJ1-1, with D possibly being TRBD1 (5 bases). V gave up 5 bases and J gave up 2 bases, with 15 bases separating them. CDR3 length: 15 residues. Germline V gene sequence: CDR1 SGHVS, CDR2 FQNEAQ. For the CDR3, the DNA is TGTGCCAGCAGCCAACAACCAGGGCCTAACACTGAAGCTTTCTTT. Its translation: CASSQQPGPNTEAFF.

This chain joins TRBV6-5 and TRBJ1-2; D is uncertain. The CDR3 totals 14 residues. CDR1 and CDR2 from the germline V gene are MNHEY and SVGAGI. The V and J ends lost 2 bases and 1 base respectively, with 8 bases between them. The CDR3 DNA reads as TGTGCCAGCAGTTACACTTCGGGTAACTATGGCTACACCTTC. Translation: CASSYTSGNYGYTF.

The V and J genes are TRBV2 and TRBJ2-3, with 10 bases matching TRBD2. V shed 6 bases, J shed 5 bases, and the junction held 5 bases outside the gene matches. CDR1 and CDR2 (germline): SNHLY, FYNNEI. The CDR3 runs 14 residues. The CDR3 nucleotides read TGTGCCAGCAGGTCAGCGGGGGGGCGAGATACGCAGTATTTT. It yields the protein CASRSAGGRDTQYF.

V gene TRBV6-5 combines with J gene TRBJ2-5; 7 positions agree with TRBD2. CDR1 MNHEY and CDR2 SVGAGI come from the germline V gene. This CDR3 is 15 amino acids long. The ends lost 4 bases at V and 7 bases at J; junction bases unmatched: 12. CDR3 DNA sequence: TGTGCCAGCAGTTCACGGACTCCCCCGGGGGGGACCCAGTACTTC. Protein product: CASSSRTPPGGTQYF.

This sequence joins TRBV5-4 and TRBJ2-3, with D possibly matching TRBD2 (6 bases). V lost 1 base and J lost 0, with 15 bases in between. The CDR3 is 17 residues long. The germline gives CDR1 SGHNT, CDR2 YYREEE (reference sequence). CDR3 nucleotides: TGTGCCAGCAGCTTGTCCCTCGGGAGTTATAGCACAGATACGCAGTATTTT. This translates into CASSLSLGSYSTDTQYF.

This rearrangement joins TRBV2 to TRBJ2-1; the D gene is possibly TRBD1 (6 bases). This CDR3 comprises 12 residues. CDR1 is SNHLY, CDR2 FYNNEI, per germline. Trimming cost V 5 bases and J 8 bases, with 10 bases left between them. CDR3: CASSIQGYEQFF. DNA of the CDR3: TGTGCCAGCAGTATTCAGGGGTATGAGCAGTTCTTC.